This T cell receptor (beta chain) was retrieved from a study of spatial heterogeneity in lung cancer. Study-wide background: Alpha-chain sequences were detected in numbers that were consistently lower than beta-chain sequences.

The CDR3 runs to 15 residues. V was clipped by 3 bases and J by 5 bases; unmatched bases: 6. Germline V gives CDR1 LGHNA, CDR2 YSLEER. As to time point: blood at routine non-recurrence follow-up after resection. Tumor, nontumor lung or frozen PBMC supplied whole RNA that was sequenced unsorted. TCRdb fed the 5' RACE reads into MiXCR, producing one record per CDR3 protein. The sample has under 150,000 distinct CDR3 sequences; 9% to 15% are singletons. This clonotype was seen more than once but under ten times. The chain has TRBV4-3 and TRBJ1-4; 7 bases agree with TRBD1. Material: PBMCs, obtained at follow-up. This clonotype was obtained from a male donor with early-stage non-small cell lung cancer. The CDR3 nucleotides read TGCGCCAGCAGCCACCGACAGGGTGAAAATGAAAAACTGTTTTTT. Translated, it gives CASSHRQGENEKLFF.